This T cell receptor beta chain was captured in a study of blood T cell repertoires in COVID-19. Overall study: Samples of COVID-19 (acute and convalescent) were obtained from the United States, Italy and Spain. T cells, B-cell-depleted T cells, or PBMCs supplied cDNA or gDNA.

V shed 10 bases, J shed 4 bases, and the junction held 6 bases outside the gene matches. The CDR3 spans 13 residues. Germline V gene data show CDR1 as SNHLY and CDR2 as FYNNEI. In the study's own analysis: Reference gene primer amplification yielded estimated nucleated cell counts. Profiled with immunoSEQ multiplex PCR; TCRdb holds only in-frame clones, not every one. V, J and clone size are taken as reported in that table, and D and trimming were inferred from the DNA itself. The repertoire holds 45,000 to 55,000 clones, with around 84% as singletons. Sequencing was performed on peripheral blood. The TCR sequence derives from a human donor in a cohort sampled during active COVID-19. The gene calls are TRBV2 and TRBJ2-7; the match to TRBD1 covers 11 bases. CDR3 coding DNA: TGTGCCACCGCGGGGACAGGGGGTTACGAGCAGTACTTC. It yields the protein CATAGTGGYEQYF.